A single sample is the source of the 17 T cell receptor beta chains below, sequenced in a study of T cells in Graves' hyperthyroidism and ophthalmopathy (dated by TCRdb to the late 2010s). The library was produced with multiplex PCR. For sequencing, an Illumina HiSeq 2000 was employed. Amplification of TCR beta CDR3 regions was carried out from RNA transcripts. For the first round of RT-PCR on the TCR CDR3, the HTBI primer set was used together with the Qiagen OneStep RT-PCR kit. Using fastp trimming at Q25 and MiXCR clonotype assembly, TCRdb reanalyzed the public sequencing data and kept in-frame beta chains. Each record represents a unique CDR3 protein, reported with the most common genes and DNA among its rows. The table for this sample lists some 420,000 distinct CDR3 sequences; roughly 15% of them were counted only once. The ten largest make up 5% to 6.5% of the sample. The specimen sequenced was blood. The receptors shown here come from a woman aged 18-29 years with Graves' hyperthyroidism.

This clonotype was detected many times. The CDR3 reads CSAGLVGGQGEQYF. CDR3 bases: TGCAGTGCTGGCCTTGTGGGAGGGCAAGGCGAGCAGTACTTC. The chain links TRBV20-1 to TRBJ2-7; 7 bases line up with TRBD2. Germline V gives CDR1 DFQATT, CDR2 SNEGSKA (reference sequence). This CDR3 has 14 residues. The V and J ends lost 5 bases and 6 bases, in that order; junction bases with no gene match: 13.

This clonotype was counted at least ten times. The CDR3 DNA reads TGTGCCAGCAGGAGGGGACGGTTCTACGAGCAGTACTTC. Translating it yields CASRRGRFYEQYF. This chain joins TRBV28 and TRBJ2-7, with D perhaps TRBD1 or TRBD2 (5 bases each). The CDR3 extends over 13 amino acids. Looked up from germline, CDR1 is MDHEN and CDR2 is SYDVKM. V was trimmed by 6 bases and J by 3 bases, leaving 12 bases between them.

This clonotype was seen a few times. The gene calls are TRBV18 and TRBJ1-3; a possible D gene is TRBD1 (6 bases). In germline, CDR1 is KGHSH, CDR2 LQKENI. The ends were cut back, 1 base at V and 0 bases at J, with 10 bases in the middle. The length of the CDR3 is 16 residues. The CDR3, as DNA: TGTGCCAGCTCACCACTACAGGGTCACTCTGGAAACACCATATATTTT. This gives the protein CASSPLQGHSGNTIYF.

This clonotype was picked up many times. The CDR3, as DNA: TGTGCCAGCAGTTACTCCTCAGCTAATCAGCCCCAGCATTTT. This sequence encodes CASSYSSANQPQHF. This chain links TRBV6-5 with TRBJ1-5; unclear D gene. V was shortened by 0 bases and J by 4 bases, with 7 bases between the two germline ends. The CDR3 contains 14 residues. Per germline, CDR1 MNHEY and CDR2 SVGAGI.

This clonotype was detected many times. The chain recombines TRBV2 with TRBJ2-5; 9 nucleotides align to TRBD2. Germline assignment: CDR1 SNHLY and CDR2 FYNNEI. V was pared by 6 bases and J by 5 bases, with 10 bases of the junction left unmatched. The CDR3 spans 15 residues. For the CDR3, the DNA is TGTGCCAGCAGCAGAGGGGGGACTAGCAAGGAGACCCAGTACTTC. Protein: CASSRGGTSKETQYF.

With respect to this clonotype: A read error is possible here, since a much larger clone lies one base away. The chain uses TRBV7-2 and TRBJ2-5; 7 bases map to TRBD1. The CDR3 has 13 amino acids. With V trimmed by 5 bases and J by 5 bases, 5 bases remained unmatched. CDR1 and CDR2 from the germline V gene are SGHTA and FQGNSA. In DNA, the CDR3 is TGTGCCAGCAGCCCATCGACAGGGGAGACCCAGTACTTC. This codes for CASSPSTGETQYF.

This clonotype appeared a few times. This may be a read error, as it is one base from a much larger clone. The chain combines TRBV12-3 or TRBV12-4 with TRBJ1-1, with TRBD1 matching 7 bases. The CDR3 extends over 15 amino acids. In nucleotides, the CDR3 is TGTGCCAGCAGTTTAGAGGGGGCTTGGAACACTGCAGCTTTCTTT. The encoded protein is CASSLEGAWNTAAFF.

This clonotype was counted at least ten times. This chain uses TRBV6-2 or TRBV6-3 with TRBJ2-2; TRBD2 agrees at 10 bases. J was trimmed by 3 bases and V by 2 bases; bases with no gene match: 0. The CDR3 consists of 15 residues. Germline V CDR1 and CDR2: MNHEY, SVGEGT. For the CDR3, the DNA is TGTGCCAGCAGTTACGGGACTAGCGACACCGGGGAGCTGTTTTTT. Protein sequence: CASSYGTSDTGELFF.

This clonotype was observed a handful of times. A single base separates this from a much larger clone, so it may be a read error. The chain links TRBV20-1 to TRBJ2-7; no definite D call. The CDR3 extends over 10 amino acids. Germline V gene data show CDR1 as DFQATT and CDR2 as SNEGSKA (reference sequence). Trimming shortened V by 1 base and J by 5 bases, and 3 bases separated the two germline ends. CDR3 DNA: TGCAGTGCTAGAGGGAACGAGCAGTACTTC. It yields the protein CSARGNEQYF.

This clonotype was found many times. This chain links TRBV20-1 with TRBJ2-3; TRBD2 matches 8 bases. CDR3 length: 15 residues. Germline CDR1 and CDR2: DFQATT and SNEGSKA (reference sequence). V gave up 6 bases and J gave up 3 bases; unmatched junction bases: 11. As DNA, the CDR3 is TGCAGTGCGGCCAACCTGGGACTAGTGACAGATACGCAGTATTTT. It codes for CSAANLGLVTDTQYF.

This clonotype was seen ten or more times. The rearrangement joins TRBV11-1 to TRBJ2-2, with D perhaps TRBD2 (5 bases). Germline-derived CDR1 and CDR2 are SGHAT and FQDESV (reference sequence). Between the trimmed V and J ends, which lost 0 bases and 3 bases, there was a span of 5 bases. The CDR3 is made up of 14 amino acids. The CDR3 coding sequence is TGTGCCAGCAGCTTAGCGGACTACACCGGGGAGCTGTTTTTT. This gives the protein CASSLADYTGELFF.

This clonotype appeared many times. The rearrangement joins TRBV6-1 to TRBJ2-7; maybe TRBD2 (6 bases). There are 14 residues in the CDR3. CDR1 is MNHNS, CDR2 SASEGT, per germline. The V end lost 3 bases, the J end lost 9 bases, and 18 bases lay between the germline ends. The CDR3 sequence: CASSDQTRPSRQYF. As DNA, the CDR3 is TGTGCCAGCAGTGACCAGACTAGACCGTCGCGGCAGTACTTC.

The rearrangement uses TRBV10-3 and TRBJ2-2; 10 bases agree with TRBD2. V gave up 4 bases and J gave up 6 bases; unmatched junction bases: 8. CDR1 and CDR2 (germline): ENHRY, SYGVKD. The CDR3 loop spans 16 amino acids. CDR3 DNA sequence: TGTGCCATCAGTGGAGGGGCTAGCGGGAGTGCCGGGGAGCTGTTTTTT. Its translation is CAISGGASGSAGELFF.

This clonotype showed up many times. The chain carries TRBV12-3 or TRBV12-4 and TRBJ1-1; maybe TRBD1 (5 bases). The CDR3 totals 16 residues. The germline V and J ends were trimmed by 1 base and 3 bases, with 15 bases remaining between them. CDR3 loop: CASSLVEGHVDTEAFF. For the CDR3, the DNA is TGTGCCAGCAGTTTAGTGGAGGGGCATGTGGACACTGAAGCTTTCTTT.

This sequence joins TRBV9 and TRBJ2-4; 13 nucleotides agree with TRBD2. With 4 bases clipped from V and 7 bases from J, the junction kept 8 bases outside the gene matches. CDR1 SGDLS and CDR2 YYNGEE come from the germline V gene. The CDR3 has 16 residues. CDR3 DNA: TGTGCCAGCAGCCCAGGACTAGCGGGAGTTGAGAACATTCAGTACTTC. Its translation is CASSPGLAGVENIQYF.

This clonotype appeared many times. The V call is TRBV2, the J call TRBJ2-1; TRBD1 agrees at 9 bases. This CDR3 is 13 amino acids long. Germline assignment: CDR1 SNHLY and CDR2 FYNNEI. Trimming cost V 3 bases and J 7 bases; bases outside gene matches: 1. The CDR3 sequence: CASSETGGNEQFF. In nucleotides, the CDR3 is TGTGCCAGCAGTGAGACAGGGGGTAATGAGCAGTTCTTC.

This clonotype was recorded a few times. Possible read error: a much larger clone is one base away. Without the conserved terminal phenylalanine or tryptophan, this CDR3 likely stems from a read error. This chain links TRBV20-1 with TRBJ2-7; 11 bases map to TRBD1. The length of the CDR3 is 14 residues. Trimming removed 6 bases from V and 3 bases from J; junction bases left unmatched: 7. In germline, CDR1 is DFQATT, CDR2 SNEGSKA (reference sequence). CDR3 nucleotides: TGCAGTGCCAGGAGGACAGGGGGCATCTACGAGCAGTACCTC. Translation gives CSARRTGGIYEQYL.